These T cell receptor beta chains were read from a single sample in a study of PD-L1 blockade in urothelial cancer. Data came from immunoSEQ multiplex PCR; TCRdb stores just in-frame clones and leaves some out. The sample consists of 90,000 or so clones, 90% of them appearing once. The specimen was PBMCs, collected around atezolizumab (anti-PD-L1) treatment. The source is a man in his 60s with urothelial cancer. Both conserved end residues are trimmed from each CDR3.

v_call,j_call,cdr3_length,cdr3_aa
TRBV6-6,TRBJ2-7,12,ASTNGDSPYEQY
TRBV4-2,TRBJ2-1,13,ASSQPLEPPNEQF
TRBV5-8,TRBJ2-3,15,ASSITGGAGGTDTQY
TRBV30,TRBJ1-1,12,AWRTGGGGPEAF
TRBV30,TRBJ1-1,13,AWSPMRGLNTEAF
TRBV30,TRBJ1-2,11,AWEVGGNYGYT
TRBV9,TRBJ2-5,13,ASSVKGAREETQY
TRBV7-3,TRBJ2-1,12,ASSPTDYNNEQF
TRBV7-3,TRBJ2-5,13,ASSLIGGQQETQY
TRBV29-1,TRBJ1-3,12,SVAGQGSGNTIY
TRBV10-2,TRBJ2-7,11,ATRAGGSYEQY
TRBV27,TRBJ1-1,12,ASRWDKPNSEAF
TRBV10-2,TRBJ2-2,17,ASTGRRTSGRLLGGELF
TRBV4-3,TRBJ1-4,14,ASSQDSRGRGEKLF
TRBV27,TRBJ1-4,15,ASSLRQDRATNEKLF
TRBV15,TRBJ1-1,14,ATSRDQVVIRTEAF
TRBV4-2,TRBJ2-2,15,ASSQEGLAVSTGELF
TRBV21-1,TRBJ1-2,10,AVRQGAGGYT
TRBV7-2,TRBJ2-2,17,ASSLRTSGGALGTGELF
TRBV7-2,TRBJ2-3,12,ASSPTSGGTKQY
TRBV11-2,TRBJ2-1,10,ASSLGFRECV
TRBV28,TRBJ1-2,13,ASKVGTASNYGYT
TRBV10-1,TRBJ2-3,15,ASSAGGPVPDTDTQY
TRBV5-4,TRBJ1-1,13,ASSPRASREAEAF
TRBV5-6,TRBJ1-3,13,ASSLGAVSGDTIY
TRBV7-8,TRBJ2-1,11,ASSLGLFNEQF
TRBV11-3,TRBJ1-1,13,ASSLSAGGSTEAF
TRBV2,TRBJ2-5,11,ASSDMLALAQY
TRBV5-1,TRBJ1-2,13,ASSFGTASSYGYT
TRBV28,TRBJ1-5,13,ASRRQGVSNQPQH
TRBV2,TRBJ2-3,16,ASSEVRGTGEGTDTQY
TRBV6-5,TRBJ1-2,12,ASYPGTGNYGYT
TRBV25-1,TRBJ2-1,14,ASSESREYSYNEQF
TRBV5-5,TRBJ2-5,12,ASSRLLDRGTQY
TRBV2,TRBJ2-7,10,ASSFLSSEQY
TRBV7-9,TRBJ1-6,15,ASSGLDQHRRHSPLH
TRBV5-4,TRBJ1-2,10,ASSLVAGENT
TRBV4-3,TRBJ2-5,13,ASSQGGGGQETQY
TRBV10-3,TRBJ2-7,10,ATSGGSYEQY
TRBV2,TRBJ2-3,13,ASRKLALGTDTQY
TRBV6-1,TRBJ1-2,13,ASSLPGGGAYGYT
TRBV27,TRBJ1-2,13,ASSLSSRGGYGYT
TRBV19,TRBJ2-5,11,ASSISGQETQY
TRBV28,TRBJ2-7,12,ASSLAGTDYEQY
TRBV9,TRBJ2-1,12,ASSPAGGIYEQF
TRBV10-3,TRBJ1-3,13,AISEQPGSGNTIY
TRBV4-3,TRBJ2-3,17,ASSQDLGLAGGPPNTQY
TRBV6-5,TRBJ2-7,13,ASSFTGTGEYEQY
TRBV28,TRBJ1-2,14,ASSRTQGASGYGYT
TRBV18,TRBJ2-3,14,ASSPPNGGAGDTQY
TRBV7-2,TRBJ1-1,11,ASSAQYRGLAF
TRBV2,TRBJ2-7,12,ASSDQGDSYEQY
TRBV28,TRBJ2-3,13,ASSLAGDWADTQY
TRBV7-3,TRBJ2-1,17,ASSKLGTSWPKEMNEQF